Below are 26 T cell receptor beta chains sequenced from a single sample in a study of blood T cell repertoires in COVID-19. Produced via immunoSEQ multiplex PCR; TCRdb's table is partial and in-frame only. Of 110,000 to 150,000 clones in the sample, around 81% were seen once. Sequenced: PBMCs or T cells enriched from blood (not recorded which). These receptors originate from a woman aged 40 to 50 who had recovered from COVID-19.

The J gene is TRBJ1-1, the V gene TRBV7-3; a possible D gene is TRBD1 (5 bases). This CDR3 region has 14 residues. V was shortened by 4 bases and J by 4 bases, with 13 bases between the two germline ends. The germline CDR1 and CDR2 sequences are SGHTA and FQGTGA. This CDR3 reads CASSWDARGTEAFF. The CDR3, as DNA: TGTGCCAGCAGCTGGGACGCGCGGGGCACTGAAGCTTTCTTT.

A remark on this clone: Compared with germline, one end of the junction differs, possibly owing to a read error. J is TRBJ1-2 and V is TRBV11-2; no definite D call. CDR1 and CDR2 (germline): SGHAT, FQNNGV. The CDR3 loop spans 13 amino acids. CDR3 sequence (DNA): TGTGCCAGCAGTTTAGAAACAATGGATGGCTACACCTTC. Translated, it gives CASSLETMDGYTF.

V gene TRBV5-4 combines with J gene TRBJ1-5; TRBD1 matches 8 bases. The CDR3 spans 18 residues. The germline V gene has CDR1 SGHNT and CDR2 YYREEE (reference sequence). The V gene end was trimmed by 2 bases and the J gene end by 6 bases; junction bases not matched to a gene: 16. In nucleotides, the CDR3 is TGTGCCAGCAGCTTTACCCCCGGGACAGGAGGGCGAGGTCAGCCCCAGCATTTT. Its protein product is CASSFTPGTGGRGQPQHF. The full variable domain, rest sourced from reference TRBV5-4 and TRBJ1-5, is ETGVTQSPTHLIKTRGQQVTLRCSSQSGHNTVSWYQQALGQGPQFIFQYYREEENGRGNFPPRFSGLQFPNYSSELNVNALELDDSALYLCASSFTPGTGGRGQPQHFGDGTRLSIL.

The chain joins TRBV19 to TRBJ1-1; the match to TRBD1 covers 10 bases. There are 16 residues in the CDR3. The germline gives CDR1 LNHDA, CDR2 SQIVND (reference sequence). With 3 bases clipped from V and 1 base from J, the junction kept 5 bases outside the gene matches. In DNA form, the CDR3 reads TGTGCCAGTAGTATTCCGGGACAGGGGAGGAACACTGAAGCTTTCTTT. It codes for CASSIPGQGRNTEAFF.

This CDR3 is CASSSINQPQHF. The CDR3 DNA reads TGTGCCAGCAGCTCTATAAATCAGCCCCAGCATTTT. V gene TRBV7-9 combines with J gene TRBJ1-5; D not resolved. V was pared by 4 bases and J by 4 bases, with 5 bases between. Germline CDR1 is SEHNR and CDR2 is FQNEAQ (reference sequence). The CDR3 is made up of 12 amino acids.

This chain joins TRBV19 and TRBJ1-1; no firm D call. Germline V gene lookup returns CDR1 LNHDA and CDR2 SQIVND (reference sequence). V lost 1 base and J 5 bases, leaving 8 bases between the germline ends. The CDR3 has 13 amino acids. CDR3 DNA sequence: TGTGCCAGTAGTATAGCGGGGAGGACTGAAGCTTTCTTT. It specifies CASSIAGRTEAFF.

J is TRBJ1-1 and V is TRBV9, with 8 positions matching TRBD1. The CDR3 sequence is 14 residues long. Germline V gene data show CDR1 as SGDLS and CDR2 as YYNGEE. V trimming: 0 bases; J trimming: 8 bases; junction bases outside the gene matches: 6. The chain's CDR3 is CASSVVTGGSEAFF. In nucleotides, the CDR3 is TGTGCCAGCAGCGTAGTCACAGGGGGTTCCGAAGCTTTCTTT.

V usage is TRBV19 and J usage is TRBJ2-1, with D unresolved. The CDR3 extends over 12 amino acids. Germline CDR1 and CDR2: LNHDA and SQIVND (reference sequence). Trimming pared 4 bases from V and 6 bases from J, leaving 7 bases between. Here the CDR3 DNA reads TGTGCCAGTAGTAGGGCTGGCAATGAGCAGTTCTTC. Translated: CASSRAGNEQFF. Based on the CDR3 plus reference TRBV19 and TRBJ2-1, the full variable domain is DGGITQSPKYLFRKEGQNVTLSCEQNLNHDAMYWYRQDPGQGLRLIYYSQIVNDFQKGDIAEGYSVSREKKESFPLTVTSAQKNPTAFYLCASSRAGNEQFFGPGTRLTVL.

The chain is built from TRBV18 and TRBJ1-1; D uncertain. CDR3 length equals 14 residues. Germline CDR1 reads KGHSH; CDR2 reads LQKENI. The V end was cut by 4 bases, the J end by 2 bases, with 11 bases between. As DNA, the CDR3 is TGTGCCAGCTCACTCGGGGTCTATAACACTGAAGCTTTCTTT. The encoded protein is CASSLGVYNTEAFF.

This chain connects TRBV6-5 to TRBJ2-7; 8 nucleotides match TRBD2. The V and J ends lost 4 bases and 4 bases, in that order; junction bases with no gene match: 3. The CDR3 has 13 residues. The germline V gene has CDR1 MNHEY and CDR2 SVGAGI. The CDR3 DNA reads as TGTGCCAGCAGTTCCAGCGGGAGTTACGAGCAGTACTTC. Amino acids: CASSSSGSYEQYF.

The table lists this clone with a count of one. The V and J genes are TRBV30 and TRBJ1-6; weak D call: TRBD1 (5 bases). This CDR3 comprises 14 residues. V dropped 4 bases and J dropped 9 bases, with 16 bases sitting between them. In germline, CDR1 is GTSNPN, CDR2 SVGIG (reference sequence). In nucleotides, the CDR3 is TGTGCCTGGAACCCCGGCGGCGGGGGTTCACCCCTCCACTTT. This codes for CAWNPGGGGSPLHF.

This chain uses TRBV18 with TRBJ2-2; weak D call: TRBD2 (6 bases). Germline CDR1 and CDR2: KGHSH and LQKENI. The CDR3 runs 16 residues. The V and J ends lost 5 bases and 5 bases respectively, with 18 bases between them. In nucleotides, the CDR3 is TGTGCCAGCTCATCCGTCGGGGCCGCGGGGACCGGGGAGCTGTTTTTT. This encodes CASSSVGAAGTGELFF.

This chain links TRBV7-8 with TRBJ1-2, with D unresolved. This CDR3 spans 15 amino acids. CDR1 is SGHVS, CDR2 FQNEAQ, per germline. Trimming shortened V by 5 bases and J by 5 bases, and 18 bases separated the two germline ends. CDR3 sequence reads: CASSTRIGEVYGYTF. Here the CDR3 DNA reads TGTGCCAGCAGCACTAGGATAGGTGAGGTGTATGGCTACACCTTC.

J is TRBJ1-1 and V is TRBV3-1 (or the pseudogene TRBV3-2); TRBD1 is a possible D gene (5 bases). This CDR3 is built from 13 residues. Trimming took 7 bases from V and 8 from J, leaving 17 bases between them. CDR1 LGHDT and CDR2 YNNKEL come from the germline V gene (reference sequence). The CDR3 nucleotides are TGTGCCAGCACAGCGGGGGTGGGGCGGGAAGCTTTCTTT. Translated: CASTAGVGREAFF.

The genes are TRBV6-5 and TRBJ2-1, with 10 bases aligning to TRBD2. Trimming removed 5 bases from V and 7 bases from J; junction bases left unmatched: 8. The CDR3 runs 15 residues. The V gene's germline CDR1 is MNHEY and CDR2 SVGAGI. This CDR3 reads CASSKSGGAWNEQFF. The CDR3 DNA reads TGTGCCAGCAGTAAAAGCGGGGGGGCATGGAATGAGCAGTTCTTC.

V gene TRBV10-2 combines with J gene TRBJ1-2; TRBD1 matches 12 bases. The germline V gene has CDR1 WSHSY and CDR2 SAAADI. With 8 bases clipped from V and 7 bases from J, the junction kept 11 bases outside the gene matches. The CDR3 loop spans 15 amino acids. The CDR3 DNA sequence: TGCGCCAGCCAAACTACGGGACAGGGGGCCAGTGGCTACACCTTC. This translates into CASQTTGQGASGYTF.

This chain uses TRBV7-2 with TRBJ2-3; 11 positions agree with TRBD2. With V trimmed by 5 bases and J by 10 bases, 2 bases remained unmatched. The CDR3 runs 12 residues. Germline V lookup: CDR1 SGHTA, CDR2 FQGNSA. Here the CDR3 reads CASSLSGGAQYF. CDR3 sequence (DNA): TGTGCCAGCAGCCTTAGCGGGGGGGCGCAGTATTTT.

The chain uses TRBV11-2 and TRBJ2-1, with 14 bases aligning to TRBD2. This CDR3 spans 16 amino acids. V shed 5 bases and J 9 bases; nucleotides not matched to a gene: 9. Per the germline V gene, CDR1 is SGHAT and CDR2 is FQNNGV. CDR3 nucleotides: TGTGCCAGCAGCCCGCGACTAGCGGGAGGGATAGGTGAGCAGTTCTTC. Its protein product is CASSPRLAGGIGEQFF.

The rearrangement links TRBV5-1 to TRBJ2-7; no clear D. Germline V gene sequence: CDR1 SGHRS, CDR2 YFSETQ. V lost 0 bases and J lost 0, with 7 bases in between. The CDR3 consists of 14 residues. CDR3 coding DNA: TGCGCCAGCAGCTTGGGGCCTAGCTCCTACGAGCAGTACTTC. This encodes CASSLGPSSYEQYF.

The V and J genes are TRBV27 and TRBJ1-5; the D is unclear. This CDR3 comprises 14 residues. V lost 7 bases and J 0 bases, leaving 10 bases between the germline ends. In germline, CDR1 is MNHEY, CDR2 SMNVEV (reference sequence). CDR3 DNA: TGTGCCAGCAAGGCAGGTCATAGCAATCAGCCCCAGCATTTT. It is translated as CASKAGHSNQPQHF.

This chain joins TRBV6-1 and TRBJ1-1; 8 positions match TRBD1. Germline V lookup: CDR1 MNHNS, CDR2 SASEGT. Trimming removed 1 base from V and 1 base from J; junction bases left unmatched: 5. The CDR3 has 16 residues. The CDR3 loop is CASSEVPGTGNTEAFF. The CDR3 DNA is TGTGCCAGCAGTGAAGTGCCCGGGACAGGGAACACTGAAGCTTTCTTT.

The chain is built from TRBV6-1 and TRBJ2-5, with 9 bases lining up with TRBD1. The CDR3 is 16 amino acids. Per the germline V gene, CDR1 is MNHNS and CDR2 is SASEGT. After removal of 4 bases from V and 0 bases from J, the junction contained 6 bases not matched to a gene. CDR3 nucleotide sequence: TGTGCCAGCAGTGGATGGGACAGGGAGTACCAAGAGACCCAGTACTTC. This codes for CASSGWDREYQETQYF.

This chain links TRBV10-3 with TRBJ2-7; 11 bases fit TRBD1. Germline CDR1 and CDR2: ENHRY and SYGVKD. The V and J ends lost 8 bases and 2 bases, in that order; junction bases with no gene match: 14. This CDR3 region has 17 residues. The DNA for the CDR3 is TGTGCCATCGCGGAGAGGTCCCGGGACAGGGGGACCTACGAGCAGTACTTC. The encoded protein is CAIAERSRDRGTYEQYF.

This chain links TRBV5-1 with TRBJ2-7; D might be TRBD2 (5 bases). From germline, CDR1 is SGHRS and CDR2 YFSETQ. This CDR3 spans 14 amino acids. V lost 10 bases to trimming and J lost 3 bases, with 20 bases between them. This CDR3 reads CASATSTRDYEQYF. In DNA form, the CDR3 reads TGCGCCTCAGCAACGTCTACCCGGGACTACGAGCAGTACTTC.

As concerns this clone: Other nucleotide sequences in the sample specify the same CDR3. The V call is TRBV27, the J call TRBJ2-7, with 14 positions matching TRBD2. Germline CDR1 MNHEY, CDR2 SMNVEV (reference sequence). CDR3 length: 15 residues. V shed 5 bases, J shed 4 bases, and the junction held 4 bases outside the gene matches. CDR3 protein: CASSPGTSGSYEQYF. As DNA, the CDR3 is TGTGCCAGCAGTCCCGGGACTAGCGGGAGTTACGAGCAGTACTTC.

V gene TRBV5-1 combines with J gene TRBJ1-1; a weak D match, TRBD1 (5 bases). V dropped 1 base and J dropped 1 base, with 14 bases sitting between them. The CDR3 is 16 residues long. Germline V gene sequence: CDR1 SGHRS, CDR2 YFSETQ. The CDR3, as DNA: TGCGCCAGCAGCTTGCAGGCAGGGCTGTGGAACACTGAAGCTTTCTTT. This codes for CASSLQAGLWNTEAFF.